This TCR beta chain is from a study of blood T cell repertoires in COVID-19. Study context: Acute-phase and convalescent COVID-19 samples originated in the United States, Italy and Spain. PBMCs, B-cell-depleted T cells, or T cells were the source of the cDNA or gDNA that made up the material.

Original data processing: Estimates of nucleated cell counts were drawn from the amplification of reference gene primers. Method: immunoSEQ multiplex PCR; TCRdb's copy keeps in-frame clones and lacks some. V and J calls and clone size are given by that table; D and trimming were obtained from the DNA. The sample lists 90,000 to 110,000 clones, about four fifths occurring once. V lost 2 bases and J 4 bases, leaving 3 bases between the germline ends. This CDR3 comprises 12 residues. Per the germline V gene, CDR1 is MNHEY and CDR2 is SVGEGT. The rearrangement links TRBV6-2 or TRBV6-3 to TRBJ2-1; D remains unclear. The sequence was collected from a woman aged 70-85 years with acute or convalescent COVID-19. The sample was peripheral blood. CDR3 DNA sequence: TGTGCCAGCAGTTACGAGTACAATGAGCAGTTCTTC. This sequence encodes CASSYEYNEQFF.